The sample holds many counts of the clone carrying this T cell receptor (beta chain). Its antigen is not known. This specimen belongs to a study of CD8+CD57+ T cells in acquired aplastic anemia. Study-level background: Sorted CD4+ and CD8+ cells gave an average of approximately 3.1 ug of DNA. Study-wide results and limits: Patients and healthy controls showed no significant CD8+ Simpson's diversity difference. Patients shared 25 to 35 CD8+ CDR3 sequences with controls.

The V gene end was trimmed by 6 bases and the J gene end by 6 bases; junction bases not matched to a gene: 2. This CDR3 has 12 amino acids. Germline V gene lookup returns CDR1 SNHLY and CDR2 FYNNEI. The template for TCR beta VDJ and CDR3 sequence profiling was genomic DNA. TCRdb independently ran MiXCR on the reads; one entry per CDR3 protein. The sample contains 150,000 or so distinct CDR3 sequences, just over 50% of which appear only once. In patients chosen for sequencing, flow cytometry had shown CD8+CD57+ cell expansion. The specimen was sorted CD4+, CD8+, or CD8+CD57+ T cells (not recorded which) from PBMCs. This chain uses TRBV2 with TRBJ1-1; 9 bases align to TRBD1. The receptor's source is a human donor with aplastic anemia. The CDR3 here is CASRTGGAEAFF. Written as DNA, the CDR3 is TGTGCCAGCAGGACAGGGGGAGCTGAAGCTTTCTTT.